This TCR beta chain was observed in a study of shared clonotypes between healthy human individuals. Study in general: CD4 naive and memory got three plates each, CD8 naive two, CD8 memory one. Study-level points and caveats: Depth was large, yet rarefaction showed that sorted-subset sequencing was incomplete. With several donors compared, 5% to 5.5% of naive CD4 clonotypes were shared.

Here immunoSEQ multiplex PCR was the method, and the copy in TCRdb shows in-frame clones only, minus some. Seen here are about 1.9 million clones, about 94% observed once, and the top ten hold 1.5% to 2%. In regard to this clone: What it binds is unknown.

The CDR3 contains 14 residues. Trimming took 0 bases from V and 6 from J, leaving 12 bases between them. Germline V gene sequence: CDR1 MNHNY, CDR2 SVGAGI (reference sequence). CD45RO negativity and positive selection for CCR7 defined naive CD8 cells, a population that excluded terminally differentiated effector memory CD45RA+ cells. Sequenced input: naive CD8+ T cells from PBMCs. The sequence was obtained from a young man in good health. Some clones in this sample may be carry-over from other donors' samples. The chain carries TRBV6-6 and TRBJ2-7, with D unclear. The CDR3 DNA follows: TGTGCCAGCAGTTACTCGAGTGGGGAACTCGAGCAGTACTTC. This gives the protein CASSYSSGELEQYF.